This passage covers 19 T cell receptor beta chains from one sample sequenced in a study of CD8+ T cells in alopecia areata. Indicated treatment: oral pan-JAK inhibitor, 5-10 mg twice daily. RNA, once extracted, was reverse transcribed into cDNA for use as the sequencing template. Libraries were prepared by immunoSEQ multiplex PCR; TCRdb keeps only in-frame clonotypes and omits some of them. The sample lists some 110,000 clones; less than 75% were seen once. Specimen: CD8+ T cells sorted from blood, collected at week 4, from a patient treated with tofacitinib. The receptors come from a human donor with alopecia areata.

This clone was recorded a few times. CDR3 region: CAWARETEAFF. The CDR3, as DNA: TGTGCCTGGGCCAGGGAAACTGAAGCTTTCTTT. The chain combines TRBV30 with TRBJ1-1; possible D gene TRBD1, 5 bases. The CDR3 extends over 11 amino acids. V was trimmed by 5 bases and J by 5 bases, leaving 9 bases between them. The germline V gene encodes CDR1 GTSNPN and CDR2 SVGIG (reference sequence).

CDR3 coding DNA: TGTGCCTGGAGTCACGTTGCGGGCGGTGGGGATCTAGGTACCTTC. This encodes CAWSHVAGGGDLGTF. The rearrangement uses TRBV30 and TRBJ1-2; D remains unclear. The V and J ends lost 2 bases and 14 bases respectively, with 27 bases between them. This CDR3 has 15 residues. Germline V gene data show CDR1 as GTSNPN and CDR2 as SVGIG (reference sequence).

The rearrangement uses TRBV30 and TRBJ2-2; a weak D match, TRBD1 (6 bases). Germline V CDR1 and CDR2: GTSNPN, SVGIG (reference sequence). Deletions cut 4 bases from V and 3 bases from J, with 12 bases between. The CDR3 is 14 residues long. The CDR3 is CAWNRVGDTGELFF. The DNA of the CDR3 is TGTGCCTGGAACAGGGTTGGGGACACCGGGGAGCTGTTTTTT.

This clone was seen once. This sequence joins TRBV30 and TRBJ1-2; maybe TRBD1 (5 bases). This CDR3 is built from 14 residues. From germline, CDR1 is GTSNPN and CDR2 SVGIG (reference sequence). Trimming cost V 1 base and J 3 bases, with 12 bases left between them. CDR3 DNA sequence: TGTGCCTGGAGTGAGGGGCCTAATGACTATGGCTACACCTTC. Protein sequence: CAWSEGPNDYGYTF.

The V call is TRBV9, the J call TRBJ1-6; 9 nucleotides agree with TRBD1. Germline assignment: CDR1 SGDLS and CDR2 YYNGEE. J lost 9 bases, V lost 3 bases, and 4 bases had no gene match. The CDR3 runs to 14 residues. The CDR3 sequence is CASSGRDRASPLHF. CDR3 coding DNA: TGTGCCAGCAGCGGAAGGGACAGGGCTTCACCCCTCCACTTT.

The chain links TRBV30 to TRBJ1-1, with D uncertain. The germline V gene has CDR1 GTSNPN and CDR2 SVGIG (reference sequence). Deletions cut 0 bases from V and 5 bases from J, with 10 bases between. CDR3 size: 13 residues. The CDR3 is CAWSVLYRTEAFF. The CDR3 DNA sequence: TGTGCCTGGAGTGTACTGTATAGGACTGAAGCTTTCTTT.

The V and J genes are TRBV19 and TRBJ1-2; a weak D match, TRBD1 (5 bases). The germline gives CDR1 LNHDA, CDR2 SQIVND (reference sequence). This CDR3 is 13 amino acids long. V shed 5 bases and J shed 5 bases, with 12 bases lying between them. DNA for the CDR3: TGTGCCAGTAGTCAGGGAGAACTTTATGGCTACACCTTC. Amino acids: CASSQGELYGYTF.

V is TRBV30 and J is TRBJ1-5; a weak D match, TRBD1 (5 bases). Germline V lookup: CDR1 GTSNPN, CDR2 SVGIG (reference sequence). The CDR3 runs 14 residues. V was shortened by 1 base and J by 4 bases, with 11 bases between the two germline ends. CDR3 sequence (DNA): TGTGCCTGGAGTGATGGACAAGTGAATCAGCCCCAGCATTTT. It yields the protein CAWSDGQVNQPQHF.

This chain links TRBV10-3 with TRBJ1-6; D not certain. Germline V gene data show CDR1 as ENHRY and CDR2 as SYGVKD. This CDR3 contains 14 residues. The V end was cut by 4 bases, the J end by 10 bases, with 14 bases between. The DNA of the CDR3 is TGTGCCATCAGTGGACGGGGTGAGGGCTCACCCCTCCACTTT. Translating it yields CAISGRGEGSPLHF.

The chain joins TRBV7-8 to TRBJ2-7; 8 bases are a match to TRBD1. Germline CDR1 is SGHVS and CDR2 is FQNEAQ. Trimming at V came to 5 bases and at J to 5 bases, leaving 14 bases not matched to a gene. The CDR3 has 16 residues. CDR3 in DNA: TGTGCCAGCAGCGTAAGGCGGGACAGGTCCCGGGACGAGCAGTACTTC. Its protein product is CASSVRRDRSRDEQYF.

The gene calls are TRBV29-1 and TRBJ1-1, with D perhaps matching TRBD1 (5 bases). Per germline, CDR1 SQVTM and CDR2 ANQGSEA. The CDR3 is 13 residues long. V gave up 3 bases and J gave up 7 bases, with 15 bases separating them. The CDR3 here is CSVEIAGPVEAFF. The CDR3 bases are TGCAGCGTTGAGATCGCAGGGCCGGTTGAAGCTTTCTTT. The variable domain in full, with the rest retrieved from reference TRBV29-1 and TRBJ1-1, is SAVISQKPSRDICQRGTSLTIQCQVDSQVTMMFWYRQQPGQSLTLIATANQGSEATYESGFVIDKFPISRPNLTFSTLTVSNMSPEDSSIYLCSVEIAGPVEAFFGQGTRLTVV.

This chain connects TRBV4-1 to TRBJ2-5, with D hard to call. Between the trimmed V and J ends, which lost 1 base and 2 bases, there was a span of 11 bases. CDR1 is MGHRA, CDR2 YSYEKL, per germline. This CDR3 spans 15 amino acids. CDR3 sequence: CASSQAVAQQETQYF. For the CDR3, the DNA is TGCGCCAGCAGCCAAGCGGTGGCTCAACAAGAGACCCAGTACTTC.

The CDR3 nucleotides read TGTGCCAGCAGCCCGGGACAGATCTCCTACGAGCAGTACTTC. Protein product: CASSPGQISYEQYF. The chain carries TRBV7-2 and TRBJ2-7, with 7 bases identical to TRBD1. Germline CDR1 reads SGHTA; CDR2 reads FQGNSA. The CDR3 is 14 amino acids. Losses at the gene ends were 5 bases for V and 0 bases for J; bases not matched to a gene: 4.

This clone was counted only a few times. This CDR3 reads CASSLRGSQETQYF. The CDR3 DNA follows: TGTGCCAGCAGTTTAAGAGGGTCCCAAGAGACCCAGTACTTC. V gene TRBV27 combines with J gene TRBJ2-5; weak D call: TRBD2 (5 bases). The CDR3 consists of 14 residues. Germline-derived CDR1 and CDR2 are MNHEY and SMNVEV (reference sequence). V gave up 2 bases and J gave up 1 base, with 8 bases separating them.

This chain connects TRBV7-3 to TRBJ2-3; TRBD2 matches at 7 bases. The CDR3 runs 13 residues. From germline, CDR1 is SGHTA and CDR2 FQGTGA. The V and J ends lost 5 bases and 8 bases, in that order; junction bases with no gene match: 7. CDR3 loop: CASSPSGGGTQYF. The CDR3 region has the DNA TGTGCCAGCAGCCCGTCGGGGGGAGGTACGCAGTATTTT.

This clone occurred a few times. The V gene is TRBV13, the J gene TRBJ2-7; D uncertain. Germline lookup yields CDR1 PRHDT and CDR2 FYEKMQ (reference sequence). The CDR3 length is 15 residues. V gave up 0 bases and J gave up 0 bases, with 9 bases separating them. CDR3 nucleotide sequence: TGTGCCAGCAGCTTAGGCCCCCGAAGCTCCTACGAGCAGTACTTC. This sequence encodes CASSLGPRSSYEQYF.

The gene calls are TRBV29-1 and TRBJ1-1; D possibly corresponds to TRBD1 (5 bases). Deletions cut 2 bases from V and 5 bases from J, with 9 bases between. CDR1 SQVTM and CDR2 ANQGSEA come from the germline V gene. There are 12 residues in the CDR3. CDR3 loop: CSVEMGGTEAFF. In DNA form, the CDR3 reads TGCAGCGTTGAAATGGGGGGTACTGAAGCTTTCTTT.

The chain links TRBV30 to TRBJ2-5; 10 bases match TRBD2. This CDR3 spans 15 amino acids. The junction had 8 bases not matched to a gene; V was cut back by 2 bases and J by 5 bases. The germline gives CDR1 GTSNPN, CDR2 SVGIG (reference sequence). The CDR3 here is CAWSSDSGGWETQYF. The CDR3 nucleotides are TGTGCCTGGAGTAGTGATAGCGGGGGGTGGGAGACCCAGTACTTC.

In this sample, this clone turned up once. The V call is TRBV18, the J call TRBJ1-1; D gene ambiguous. The CDR3 consists of 13 residues. V lost 0 bases and J 1 base, leaving 3 bases between the germline ends. The germline CDR1 and CDR2 sequences are KGHSH and LQKENI. CDR3 region: CASSPPANTEAFF. The CDR3 bases are TGTGCCAGCTCACCACCAGCGAACACTGAAGCTTTCTTT.